Below, 5 T cell receptor beta chains from the same sample are listed, as sequenced in a study of blood T cells in healthy people across ages. Combining a sample-barcoded 5' primer with a J-beta primer mix, a second PCR ran for about 7 to 11 cycles. Each CDR3 protein gets one entry after TCRdb re-called the 5' RACE reads with MiXCR. The repertoire consists of about 840,000 distinct CDR3 sequences, with about 28% occurring once and the leading ten covering approximately 10%. In addition, the sample was reused for a study of T cells of mothers and their children.

Sequenced input: blood. Receptor source: a woman in her thirties or forties in good health.

The V call is TRBV7-9, the J call TRBJ2-7; no clear D. CDR1 is SEHNR and CDR2 is FQNEAQ in the germline V gene (reference sequence). The CDR3 runs 16 residues. Trimming shortened V by 2 bases and J by 7 bases, and 21 bases separated the two germline ends. This chain's CDR3 is CASSLSRVWVDNEQYF. In DNA, the CDR3 is TGTGCCAGCAGCTTATCCCGGGTATGGGTTGACAATGAGCAGTACTTC.

As to this clonotype: One end of the junction varies from germline; a read error may be responsible. This rearrangement joins TRBV10-3 to TRBJ2-2; 9 nucleotides line up with TRBD1. Germline V gives CDR1 ENHRY, CDR2 SYGVKD. The CDR3 sequence is 15 residues long. The CDR3 spells CAISRGQGDTGERFF. The CDR3 DNA reads as TGTGCCATCAGCAGGGGACAGGGAGACACCGGGGAGCGGTTTTTT.

The chain recombines TRBV2 with TRBJ2-1; D is possibly TRBD1 (6 bases). The CDR3 has 15 residues. Germline V gene lookup returns CDR1 SNHLY and CDR2 FYNNEI. The V and J ends lost 6 bases and 3 bases respectively, with 15 bases between them. CDR3 residues: CASRRQETFYNEQFF. The CDR3 nucleotides are TGTGCCAGCAGAAGACAGGAGACTTTCTACAATGAGCAGTTCTTC.

This clonotype was counted only a few times. The chain joins TRBV28 to TRBJ2-6; 16 bases fit TRBD2. The germline gives CDR1 MDHEN, CDR2 SYDVKM. V was clipped by 6 bases and J by 6 bases; unmatched bases: 8. The CDR3 sequence is 18 residues long. The CDR3 loop is CASRPGLAGGLVANVLTF. DNA of the CDR3: TGTGCCAGCAGACCGGGACTAGCGGGGGGGCTTGTGGCCAACGTCCTGACTTTC. The variable domain in full, with the rest retrieved from reference TRBV28 and TRBJ2-6, is DVKVTQSSRYLVKRTGEKVFLECVQDMDHENMFWYRQDPGLGLRLIYFSYDVKMKEKGDIPEGYSVSREKKERFSLILESASTNQTSMYLCASRPGLAGGLVANVLTFGAGSRLTVL.

This clonotype was recorded at least ten times. The chain combines TRBV12-3 or TRBV12-4 with TRBJ2-7; D is ambiguous. The CDR3 totals 12 residues. V lost 3 bases to trimming and J lost 5 bases, with 8 bases between them. The CDR3 region is CASSFLFHEQYF. The CDR3 DNA is TGTGCCAGCAGTTTCTTGTTCCACGAGCAGTACTTC.